The 30 T cell receptor beta chains below come from one sample, sequenced in a study of OX40 agonist ivuxolimab in advanced cancers. The assay was immunoSEQ multiplex PCR, and TCRdb's table has in-frame clones only and misses some. The table lists 60,000 to 80,000 clones, around 83% of them singletons. The source material was CD4+ or CD8+ T cells sorted from blood, sampled in a trial of the OX40 agonist ivuxolimab. The source of these receptors is an adult with an advanced solid tumor such as melanoma, head and neck, liver or kidney cancer.

The rearrangement joins TRBV14 to TRBJ2-2; 9 bases line up with TRBD1. V shed 3 bases and J 15 bases; nucleotides not matched to a gene: 8. The CDR3 spans 13 residues. Germline values: CDR1 SGHDN, CDR2 FVKESK. DNA of the CDR3: TGTGCCAGCAGCCAGGCCCGGACAGGGGTCGTGTTTTTT. Translation gives CASSQARTGVVFF.

This clone was seen just once. The chain is built from TRBV18 and TRBJ2-7; TRBD2 matches at 9 bases. V was clipped by 0 bases and J by 7 bases; unmatched bases: 4. This CDR3 region has 14 residues. CDR1 and CDR2 from the germline V gene are KGHSH and LQKENI. The CDR3 region is CASSPPAGGPEQYF. CDR3 coding DNA: TGTGCCAGCTCACCACCTGCGGGAGGGCCAGAGCAGTACTTC.

This clone has just one count. This chain uses TRBV28 with TRBJ2-7, with 8 bases aligning to TRBD1. The CDR3 has 16 residues. Germline lookup yields CDR1 MDHEN and CDR2 SYDVKM. After removal of 2 bases from V and 4 bases from J, the junction contained 10 bases not matched to a gene. CDR3 in amino acids: CASSLAQDREAYEQYF. Here the CDR3 DNA reads TGTGCCAGCAGTTTAGCTCAGGACAGGGAGGCTTACGAGCAGTACTTC.

This chain joins TRBV28 and TRBJ1-1; 7 positions agree with TRBD1. CDR1 is MDHEN, CDR2 SYDVKM, per germline. This CDR3 region has 11 residues. Trimming took 6 bases from V and 11 from J; bases not matched to a gene: 6. CDR3 in amino acids: CASRSTGNAFF. Written as DNA, the CDR3 is TGTGCCAGCAGGTCGACAGGGAATGCTTTCTTT.

This chain connects TRBV7-9 to TRBJ2-7, with TRBD1 identical over 12 bases. Losses at the gene ends were 5 bases for V and 7 bases for J; bases not matched to a gene: 18. The CDR3 has 18 residues. The V gene's germline CDR1 is SEHNR and CDR2 FQNEAQ (reference sequence). The CDR3 DNA follows: TGTGCCAGCAGCATCGACGGAGGACCGGGACAGGGGGCGAGGGAGCAGTACTTC. As protein: CASSIDGGPGQGAREQYF.

This rearrangement joins TRBV2 to TRBJ2-1; D gene uncertain. Trimming removed 6 bases at V and 8 bases at J, with 2 bases between. CDR1 SNHLY and CDR2 FYNNEI come from the germline V gene. This CDR3 contains 9 residues. The CDR3 reads CASSDEQFF. The CDR3 region has the DNA TGTGCCAGCAGCGATGAGCAGTTCTTC.

The rearrangement joins TRBV7-3 to TRBJ2-1, with 7 nucleotides matching TRBD1. The germline V gene has CDR1 SGHTA and CDR2 FQGTGA. The CDR3 sequence is 15 residues long. After removal of 2 bases from V and 7 bases from J, the junction contained 8 bases not matched to a gene. The CDR3 DNA reads TGTGCCAGCAGCTTAGACAGGGAAAGAATTAATGAGCAGTTCTTC. It codes for CASSLDRERINEQFF.

The J gene is TRBJ2-7, the V gene TRBV5-1, with 7 bases that match TRBD2. The trim removed 4 bases at V and 0 bases at J, leaving 10 bases unmatched. The germline CDR1 and CDR2 sequences are SGHRS and YFSETQ. The CDR3 is made up of 16 amino acids. The CDR3 sequence is CASSQGSGLISYEQYF. CDR3 DNA: TGCGCCAGCAGCCAAGGTAGCGGGTTGATCTCCTACGAGCAGTACTTC.

The chain couples TRBV5-1 to TRBJ2-3; D perhaps matches TRBD2 (5 bases). With 0 bases removed from V and 1 base from J, the gap between germline ends came to 18 bases. There are 18 residues in the CDR3. CDR1 and CDR2 (germline): SGHRS, YFSETQ. The CDR3 nucleotides are TGCGCCAGCAGCTTGGTCGGTCACGGGGAACTACGCACAGATACGCAGTATTTT. As protein: CASSLVGHGELRTDTQYF.

The rearrangement joins TRBV11-3 to TRBJ2-3; no firm D call. Germline CDR1 is SGHNT and CDR2 is YENEEA. The CDR3 loop spans 11 amino acids. The V gene lost 7 bases and the J gene lost 6 bases, with 8 bases spanning the gap. The CDR3 is CASTQGDTQYF. The CDR3, as DNA: TGTGCCAGCACCCAAGGGGATACGCAGTATTTT.

The chain employs TRBV29-1 and TRBJ2-7; 7 bases are shared with TRBD1. Looked up from germline, CDR1 is SQVTM and CDR2 is ANQGSEA. V dropped 6 bases and J dropped 3; count of bases not matched to a gene: 8. The CDR3 sequence is 13 residues long. The DNA for the CDR3 is TGCAGCGTCAGAGACAGGGAGTACTACGAGCAGTACTTC. This encodes CSVRDREYYEQYF.

This clone was seen just once. The V and J genes are TRBV7-9 and TRBJ2-1; D perhaps matches TRBD2 (5 bases). There are 13 residues in the CDR3. V gave up 0 bases and J gave up 5 bases, with 5 bases separating them. The V gene's germline CDR1 is SEHNR and CDR2 FQNEAQ (reference sequence). The CDR3 sequence: CASSLAGNNEQFF. The CDR3 nucleotides read TGTGCCAGCAGCTTAGCCGGGAACAATGAGCAGTTCTTC.

The rearrangement links TRBV15 to TRBJ2-7, with D unresolved. The CDR3 covers 16 residues. The germline V gene has CDR1 LNHNV and CDR2 YYDKDF (reference sequence). V was trimmed by 1 base and J by 3 bases, leaving 16 bases between them. CDR3 loop: CATSRVAPGNGYEQYF. The DNA for the CDR3 is TGTGCCACCAGCAGAGTGGCGCCAGGCAACGGCTACGAGCAGTACTTC.

This clone was seen a single time. The chain combines TRBV7-2 with TRBJ2-7, with 10 bases that match TRBD2. The CDR3 runs to 16 residues. CDR1 is SGHTA, CDR2 FQGNSA, per germline. J gave up 2 bases and V 5 bases, and 9 bases lay outside the gene matches. CDR3 sequence (DNA): TGTGCCAGCAGCCCTTTAGCGGGGGGACGCGCCTACGAGCAGTACTTC. Translating it yields CASSPLAGGRAYEQYF.

This clone was found a few times. The V call is TRBV27, the J call TRBJ2-7; D is unclear. CDR1 is MNHEY, CDR2 SMNVEV, per germline (reference sequence). Trimming removed 2 bases at V and 0 bases at J, with 8 bases between. The CDR3 consists of 14 residues. The CDR3 DNA reads TGTGCCAGCAGTTTAGGACGGAGCTCCTACGAGCAGTACTTC. Translation: CASSLGRSSYEQYF.

This chain uses TRBV5-1 with TRBJ1-6, with unresolved D. The germline V gene has CDR1 SGHRS and CDR2 YFSETQ. The V and J ends lost 5 bases and 4 bases respectively, with 13 bases between them. The CDR3 has 15 amino acids. The CDR3 DNA reads as TGCGCCAGCAGTTCGTCGGGAGCTTATAATTCACCCCTCCACTTT. Translating gives CASSSSGAYNSPLHF.

The chain employs TRBV5-1 and TRBJ2-3, with 8 positions matching TRBD1. Germline V gene data show CDR1 as SGHRS and CDR2 as YFSETQ. Germline trimming cut 6 bases from V and 3 bases from J; bases unmatched to any gene: 12. There are 16 residues in the CDR3. The CDR3 DNA is TGCGCCAGCACCAGGCAGGGACAGGCAGATACAGATACGCAGTATTTT. It encodes CASTRQGQADTDTQYF.

This chain links TRBV15 with TRBJ1-2; tentatively, D is TRBD1 (5 bases). The CDR3 is made up of 13 amino acids. Between the trimmed V and J ends, which lost 0 bases and 9 bases, there was a span of 11 bases. Per germline, CDR1 LNHNV and CDR2 YYDKDF (reference sequence). The CDR3 sequence is CATSREGPFSYTF. DNA for the CDR3: TGTGCCACCAGCAGAGAGGGGCCCTTTAGCTACACCTTC.

There are a few counts of this clone. This chain connects TRBV23-1 to TRBJ2-7; 12 bases are a match to TRBD1. TRBV23-1 is designated an ORF whose function remains uncertain. The ends lost 3 bases at V and 10 bases at J; junction bases unmatched: 10. The CDR3 is 15 amino acids. The CDR3 spells CASSQTGTGGARQYF. The CDR3 region has the DNA TGCGCCAGCAGTCAGACCGGGACAGGGGGCGCGCGCCAGTACTTC.

The V call is TRBV7-2, the J call TRBJ2-3; 9 positions match TRBD2. V was clipped by 5 bases and J by 5 bases; unmatched bases: 11. Per germline, CDR1 SGHTA and CDR2 FQGNSA. CDR3 length: 16 residues. This CDR3 reads CASSTLSGSWGDTQYF. The DNA of the CDR3 is TGTGCCAGCAGCACACTTAGCGGGAGTTGGGGAGATACGCAGTATTTT. Based on the CDR3 plus reference TRBV7-2 and TRBJ2-3, the full variable domain is GAGVSQSPSNKVTEKGKDVELRCDPISGHTALYWYRQSLGQGLEFLIYFQGNSAPDKSGLPSDRFSAERTGGSVSTLTIQRTQQEDSAVYLCASSTLSGSWGDTQYFGPGTRLTVL.

The rearrangement uses TRBV30 and TRBJ2-1; D perhaps matches TRBD2 (6 bases). CDR1 is GTSNPN and CDR2 is SVGIG in the germline V gene (reference sequence). The V end was cut by 4 bases, the J end by 10 bases, with 20 bases between. The CDR3 extends over 14 amino acids. The CDR3: CAWTMAGSGVEQFF. CDR3 in DNA: TGTGCCTGGACTATGGCGGGGTCTGGAGTAGAGCAGTTCTTC.

The chain is built from TRBV5-1 and TRBJ2-5; D is undetermined. CDR3 length equals 16 residues. Germline-derived CDR1 and CDR2 are SGHRS and YFSETQ. The V end lost 0 bases, the J end lost 2 bases, and 14 bases lay between the germline ends. The CDR3 loop is CASSLGWARSQETQYF. DNA of the CDR3: TGCGCCAGCAGCTTGGGTTGGGCCCGGAGTCAAGAGACCCAGTACTTC.

This chain joins TRBV12-2 and TRBJ1-4; no check of the table's D call, TRBD1, against the DNA was made. TRBV12-2 is marked as a pseudogene. The CDR3 runs 18 residues. CDR3 DNA sequence: TGTGCAAGTCGCTTAGAGGACAATAAACAGGGGGGTCAGGAAAAACTGTTTTTT. Amino acid sequence: CASRLEDNKQGGQEKLFF.

This rearrangement joins TRBV5-6 to TRBJ1-1; D call uncertain. Germline lookup yields CDR1 SGHDT and CDR2 YYEEEE. Trimming left V 4 bases short and J 1 base short, with 11 bases between. This CDR3 has 14 amino acids. CDR3 sequence: CASSLKAWNTEAFF. The DNA of the CDR3 is TGTGCCAGCAGCCTAAAAGCATGGAACACTGAAGCTTTCTTT.

This clone was recorded a few times. V and J are TRBV4-2 and TRBJ2-1; 15 bases align to TRBD2. Germline V CDR1 and CDR2: LGHNA, YNFKEQ. The CDR3 is made up of 15 amino acids. V shed 0 bases, J shed 12 bases, and the junction held 3 bases outside the gene matches. The CDR3: CASSQDRTSGRGQFF. DNA of the CDR3: TGTGCCAGCAGCCAAGATCGGACTAGCGGGAGGGGGCAGTTCTTC.

The rearrangement joins TRBV27 to TRBJ2-3; 7 bases match TRBD1. Per the germline V gene, CDR1 is MNHEY and CDR2 is SMNVEV (reference sequence). The CDR3 is made up of 14 amino acids. V was pared by 4 bases and J by 2 bases, with 3 bases of the junction left unmatched. In DNA, the CDR3 is TGTGCCAGCAGTTCGGGACAGATCACAGATACGCAGTATTTT. Amino acids: CASSSGQITDTQYF.

The chain carries TRBV7-2 and TRBJ2-2; a weak D match, TRBD2 (5 bases). Deletions cut 7 bases from V and 5 bases from J, with 14 bases between. CDR3 length: 14 residues. CDR1 SGHTA and CDR2 FQGNSA come from the germline V gene. The CDR3: CASTPRTDTGELFF. For the CDR3, the DNA is TGTGCCAGCACCCCCCGGACTGATACCGGGGAGCTGTTTTTT.

The rearrangement links TRBV28 to TRBJ2-7; D possibly matches TRBD1 or TRBD2 (5 bases each). CDR1 is MDHEN, CDR2 SYDVKM, per germline. The CDR3 is 16 amino acids. Trimming left V 7 bases short and J 8 bases short, with 27 bases between. DNA for the CDR3: TGTGCCAGCAATCTGAATGAGAGGGGCCTTAGTACAAAGCAGTACTTC. It encodes CASNLNERGLSTKQYF.

The chain links TRBV11-3 to TRBJ2-5; unclear D gene. The V gene lost 0 bases and the J gene lost 1 base, with 6 bases spanning the gap. CDR1 is SGHNT and CDR2 is YENEEA in the germline V gene. This CDR3 region has 14 residues. CDR3 in DNA: TGTGCCAGCAGCTTAGACGGCCCCCAAGAGACCCAGTACTTC. Encoded protein: CASSLDGPQETQYF.

V and J are TRBV5-6 and TRBJ2-1; 8 bases line up with TRBD1. CDR3 size: 14 residues. Germline loops: CDR1 SGHDT, CDR2 YYEEEE. The V gene end was trimmed by 5 bases and the J gene end by 9 bases; junction bases not matched to a gene: 10. The CDR3, as DNA: TGTGCCAGCAGAGGAAACAGGGGGTGGGGTGAGCAGTTCTTC. Translated, it gives CASRGNRGWGEQFF.